The 10 T cell receptor beta chains in this list originate from one sample, sequenced in a study of cytomegalovirus exposure and HLA in healthy donors. PCR used 60 Vbeta primers and 13 Jbeta primers. TCRdb's copy holds only in-frame clones and misses some; the assay was immunoSEQ multiplex PCR. The table shows roughly 80,000 clones, with roughly 79% occurring only once. The sample was PBMCs. These receptors came from a woman in her 30s in good health and CMV-seronegative.

The chain combines TRBV28 with TRBJ1-2; unclear D gene. Germline CDR1 is MDHEN and CDR2 is SYDVKM. The ends were cut back, 7 bases at V and 10 bases at J, with 13 bases in the middle. The CDR3 is 11 residues long. The CDR3, as DNA: TGTGCCAGCACATGGTATGGAGACTACACCTTC. Its protein product is CASTWYGDYTF.

The chain joins TRBV19 to TRBJ2-7; D might be TRBD2 (5 bases). The J call is uncertain, as TRBJ2-1 better fits the DNA end. CDR3 length: 15 amino acids. CDR1 is LNHDA, CDR2 SQIVND, per germline (reference sequence). The CDR3 loop is CASRERRSSYNEQFF. In DNA form, the CDR3 reads TGTGCCAGTAGAGAGCGGAGGAGCTCCTACAATGAGCAGTTCTTC.

The rearrangement uses TRBV6-6 and TRBJ2-7; D unresolved. Germline CDR1 reads MNHNY; CDR2 reads SVGAGI (reference sequence). The germline V and J ends were trimmed by 5 bases and 0 bases, with 17 bases remaining between them. The CDR3 sequence is 16 residues long. The CDR3 sequence: CASSRFGGSSSYEQYF. As DNA, the CDR3 is TGTGCCAGCAGTCGTTTTGGCGGTAGCTCCTCCTACGAGCAGTACTTC.

The chain uses TRBV5-4 and TRBJ1-4; the D gene is possibly TRBD1 (6 bases). The CDR3 totals 16 residues. Trimming pared 4 bases from V and 8 bases from J, leaving 21 bases between. Germline CDR1 and CDR2: SGHNT and YYREEE (reference sequence). The CDR3 bases are TGTGCCAGCAGCCGGGGGGCGCGCCTGAAAGAGGAAAAACTGTTTTTT. Translated: CASSRGARLKEEKLFF.

The rearrangement joins TRBV28 to TRBJ1-5; possibly TRBD1 for D (6 bases). CDR1 is MDHEN, CDR2 SYDVKM, per germline. CDR3 length: 12 amino acids. The germline V and J ends were trimmed by 6 bases and 4 bases, with 7 bases remaining between them. CDR3 sequence (DNA): TGTGCCAGCAGGGGACAAAATCAGCCCCAGCATTTT. Amino acids: CASRGQNQPQHF.

This chain uses TRBV19 with TRBJ1-1; D possibly corresponds to TRBD1 (6 bases). The CDR3 spans 15 residues. Germline CDR1 reads LNHDA; CDR2 reads SQIVND (reference sequence). V was cut by 7 bases and J by 1 base, with 16 bases left in between. The CDR3 loop is CASTRGTGRNTEAFF. The CDR3 nucleotides read TGTGCCAGTACCAGAGGAACAGGGAGGAACACTGAAGCTTTCTTT.

The J gene is TRBJ2-5, the V gene TRBV19, with D uncertain. The J call may not be correct, given that the DNA end is closer to TRBJ2-7. Germline V gene lookup returns CDR1 LNHDA and CDR2 SQIVND (reference sequence). This CDR3 has 13 residues. The CDR3, as DNA: TGTGCCAGTAGTATGGGTCAGGCCTACGAGCAGTACTTC. It translates to CASSMGQAYEQYF.

The chain carries TRBV19 and TRBJ2-7, with 8 bases that match TRBD2. With V trimmed by 5 bases and J by 6 bases, 9 bases remained unmatched. The germline CDR1 and CDR2 sequences are LNHDA and SQIVND (reference sequence). This CDR3 has 14 residues. Here the CDR3 reads CASSLRTSIAEQYF. DNA of the CDR3: TGTGCCAGTAGTCTCCGGACTAGCATCGCCGAGCAGTACTTC.

This chain joins TRBV18 and TRBJ2-3; 7 bases are a match to TRBD1. This CDR3 contains 15 residues. The V segment lost 3 bases and the J segment 1 base; nucleotides outside the gene matches: 4. CDR1 is KGHSH and CDR2 is LQKENI in the germline V gene. The CDR3 protein is CASSPPGQRTDTQYF. The CDR3 DNA reads as TGTGCCAGCTCACCTCCGGGACAGCGCACAGATACGCAGTATTTT.

The chain has TRBV10-3 and TRBJ2-1, with D unclear. V shed 2 bases and J shed 1 base, with 15 bases lying between them. The CDR3 runs 17 residues. Germline CDR1 ENHRY, CDR2 SYGVKD. CDR3 sequence reads: CAISEPLGRNSYNEQFF. The CDR3 DNA follows: TGTGCCATCAGTGAGCCGCTGGGCAGAAATTCCTACAATGAGCAGTTCTTC.